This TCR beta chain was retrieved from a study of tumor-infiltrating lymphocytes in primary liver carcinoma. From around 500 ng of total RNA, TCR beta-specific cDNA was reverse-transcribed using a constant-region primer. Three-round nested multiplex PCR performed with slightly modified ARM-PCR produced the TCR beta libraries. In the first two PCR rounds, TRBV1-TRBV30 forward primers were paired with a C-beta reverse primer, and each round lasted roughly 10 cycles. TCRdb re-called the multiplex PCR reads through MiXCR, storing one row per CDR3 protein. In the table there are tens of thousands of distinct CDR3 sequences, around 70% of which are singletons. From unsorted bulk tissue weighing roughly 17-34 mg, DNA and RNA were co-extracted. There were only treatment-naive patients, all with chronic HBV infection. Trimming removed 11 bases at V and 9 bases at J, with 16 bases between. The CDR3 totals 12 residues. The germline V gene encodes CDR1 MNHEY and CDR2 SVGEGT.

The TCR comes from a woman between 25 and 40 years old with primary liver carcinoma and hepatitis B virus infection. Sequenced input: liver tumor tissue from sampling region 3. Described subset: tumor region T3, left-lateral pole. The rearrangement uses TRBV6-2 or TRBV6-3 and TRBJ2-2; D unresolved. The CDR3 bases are TGTGCCGGATTGACGCCGGCCCGGGAGCTGTTTTTT. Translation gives CAGLTPARELFF.